Below are 10 T cell receptor beta chains sequenced from a single sample in a study of blood T cells in healthy people across ages. PCR was performed a second time for about 7 to 11 cycles using a sample-barcoded 5' primer and a J-beta primer mix. From the 5' RACE reads, TCRdb called clonotypes with MiXCR, one entry per CDR3 protein. The sample contains around 1.7 million distinct CDR3 sequences, 28% of which appear only once. Sequencing was carried out using blood. All receptors derive from a woman in her thirties in good health.

The chain joins TRBV10-2 to TRBJ1-1; D is perhaps TRBD1 (6 bases). V was pared by 6 bases and J by 6 bases, with 11 bases between. Germline V lookup: CDR1 WSHSY, CDR2 SAAADI. This CDR3 has 12 residues. CDR3 residues: CASSTGRAEAFF. CDR3 sequence (DNA): TGCGCCAGCAGCACAGGGAGGGCTGAAGCTTTCTTT.

The V and J genes are TRBV20-1 and TRBJ1-4; D gene uncertain. The germline V gene encodes CDR1 DFQATT and CDR2 SNEGSKA (reference sequence). The CDR3 sequence is 14 residues long. The V end lost 5 bases, the J end lost 8 bases, and 18 bases lay between the germline ends. CDR3 amino acids: CSACNSRGGEKLFF. The CDR3 DNA reads TGCAGTGCTTGTAACTCCCGGGGTGGAGAAAAACTGTTTTTT.

This chain uses TRBV4-1 with TRBJ2-5; 7 bases fit TRBD2. J lost 1 base, V lost 5 bases, and 13 bases had no gene match. The germline CDR1 and CDR2 sequences are MGHRA and YSYEKL. The CDR3 is made up of 17 amino acids. The CDR3 protein is CASSNGGGGGLQETQYF. The CDR3 DNA is TGCGCCAGCAGCAACGGTGGCGGCGGGGGACTCCAAGAGACCCAGTACTTC.

The chain uses TRBV4-3 and TRBJ2-3; maybe TRBD2 (6 bases). This CDR3 comprises 14 residues. Trimming left V 1 base short and J 5 bases short, with 10 bases between. Germline V gene lookup returns CDR1 LGHNA and CDR2 YSLEER. CDR3 residues: CASSQGLAIDTQYF. Here the CDR3 DNA reads TGCGCCAGCAGCCAAGGGCTAGCGATAGATACGCAGTATTTT.

The CDR3: CASSDPAGGKQETQYF. As DNA, the CDR3 is TGTGCCAGCAGTGACCCCGCAGGGGGGAAGCAAGAGACCCAGTACTTC. V gene TRBV2 combines with J gene TRBJ2-5; D perhaps matches TRBD1 (7 bases). The CDR3 is 16 residues long. Germline-derived CDR1 and CDR2 are SNHLY and FYNNEI. V was pared by 3 bases and J by 2 bases, with 16 bases between.

Worth noting for this clonotype: A read error is possible here, since a much larger clone lies one base away. The rearrangement uses TRBV9 and TRBJ1-6; the D gene is possibly TRBD1 (5 bases). Per germline, CDR1 SGDLS and CDR2 YYNGEE. The CDR3 has 17 residues. CDR3 sequence: CTSSVGDHPSPNSPLHF. The CDR3 region has the DNA TGTACCAGCAGCGTAGGGGACCACCCCTCACCCAATTCACCCCTCCACTTT.

There are a few counts of this clonotype. This chain links TRBV5-1 with TRBJ1-1; D not certain. This CDR3 contains 13 residues. Per germline, CDR1 SGHRS and CDR2 YFSETQ. Trimming took off 4 bases at V and 3 bases at J, with 10 bases between the two ends. CDR3 amino acids: CASSQQLDTEAFF. The CDR3 DNA sequence: TGCGCCAGCAGCCAACAGTTGGACACTGAAGCTTTCTTT.

As to this clonotype: One base away lies a much larger clone, so this may be a sequencing read error. The chain has TRBV7-4 and TRBJ2-7; maybe TRBD2 (6 bases). Germline CDR1 is SGHVT and CDR2 is SQSDAQ. The CDR3 loop spans 17 amino acids. V was shortened by 2 bases and J by 2 bases, with 19 bases between the two germline ends. For the CDR3, the DNA is TGTGCCAGCAGCTTAAACATCCCGAGGAGGGCCCCCTACGAGCAGTACTTC. Its translation is CASSLNIPRRAPYEQYF.

Many counts were recorded for this clonotype. The chain couples TRBV24-1 to TRBJ2-1; TRBD2 matches 8 bases. V trimming: 5 bases; J trimming: 4 bases; junction bases outside the gene matches: 6. In germline, CDR1 is KGHDR, CDR2 SFDVKD. The CDR3 length is 15 residues. CDR3 sequence: CATSASGFAYNEQFF. DNA of the CDR3: TGTGCCACCAGTGCTAGCGGGTTTGCGTACAATGAGCAGTTCTTC.

The chain employs TRBV5-1 and TRBJ2-7; 9 bases align to TRBD2. This CDR3 region has 16 residues. Trimming cost V 7 bases and J 7 bases; bases outside gene matches: 18. Germline V gene sequence: CDR1 SGHRS, CDR2 YFSETQ. CDR3 region: CASGLAGASAYNEQYF. Here the CDR3 DNA reads TGCGCCAGCGGGTTAGCGGGGGCGTCCGCCTACAATGAGCAGTACTTC.